This section outlines one TCR beta chain sequence together with its context. This sample is drawn from a study of PD-L1 blockade in urothelial cancer. Study as a whole: There were a median of approximately 130,000 T cells in blood samples.

The CDR3 is 14 amino acids. Germline assignment: CDR1 GTSNPN and CDR2 SVGIG (reference sequence). V was cut by 0 bases and J by 7 bases, with 12 bases left in between. Synthetic spike-ins, TCR analog templates, were added into each PCR. Some clones are missing from TCRdb's copy, which holds only in-frame ones; the method was immunoSEQ multiplex PCR. Among about 91,000 clones listed, 75% to 90% were seen once. Stated time point: peripheral blood 6 weeks after treatment start. This sequence originates from a man aged 65 to 79 with urothelial cancer. The sequenced sample was PBMCs, obtained around atezolizumab (anti-PD-L1) treatment. The V and J genes are TRBV30 and TRBJ1-4; maybe TRBD1 (5 bases). CDR3 amino acids: CAWSVGGSGEKLFF. As DNA, the CDR3 is TGTGCCTGGAGTGTGGGGGGGTCGGGTGAAAAACTGTTTTTT.